This T cell receptor (beta chain) comes out of a study of beta chain features in type 1 diabetes. Findings and limits, study-wide: TCRB CDR3 length was moderately but significantly reduced in all four CD4+ subsets of Type 1 diabetes patients.

This CDR3 is 14 amino acids long. The V end was cut by 4 bases, the J end by 0 bases, with 10 bases between. Germline-derived CDR1 and CDR2 are LNHDA and SQIVND (reference sequence). With regard to this clone: Its antigen is not identified.

Reverse transcription of all isolated RNA meant that expressed TCRB transcripts were sequenced. Data came from immunoSEQ multiplex PCR; TCRdb stores just in-frame clones and leaves some out. The sample has a few hundred thousand clones, 14% seen once. Each of the sorted populations had a purity greater than 98%. The chain has TRBV19 and TRBJ2-7; a possible D gene is TRBD2 (5 bases). Sequencing was performed on naive CD4+ T cells from blood. This TCR came from a man aged 25 to 40 with type 1 diabetes. The CDR3 DNA reads as TGTGCCAGTAGTACAAAGCGGAGCTCCTACGAGCAGTACTTC. It specifies CASSTKRSSYEQYF.